These 8 T cell receptor beta chains originate from one sample sequenced in a study of blood T cell repertoires in COVID-19. Clones were sequenced by immunoSEQ multiplex PCR, and TCRdb holds only the in-frame ones, with some missing. The table shows under 250,000 clones, with around 90% occurring only once. What was sequenced was peripheral blood. Receptors originate from a man aged 30 to 45 with COVID-19, enrolled during active disease.

Written as DNA, the CDR3 is TGTGCCAGCAGTGAATATGGTAGCGGGGGTTACAATGAGCAGTTCTTC. Its protein is CASSEYGSGGYNEQFF. The chain recombines TRBV25-1 with TRBJ2-1, with 9 bases matching TRBD2. Germline assignment: CDR1 MGHDK and CDR2 SYGVNS. V was pared by 0 bases and J by 4 bases, with 4 bases of the junction left unmatched. CDR3 size: 16 residues. Full variable domain (missing parts from reference TRBV25-1 and TRBJ2-1): EADIYQTPRYLVIGTGKKITLECSQTMGHDKMYWYQQDPGMELHLIHYSYGVNSTEKGDLSSESTVSRIRTEHFPLTLESARPSHTSQYLCASSEYGSGGYNEQFFGPGTRLTVL.

This clone was observed a single time. This chain joins TRBV20-1 and TRBJ2-3; D not certain. The CDR3 is 11 residues long. Germline lookup yields CDR1 DFQATT and CDR2 SNEGSKA (reference sequence). Between the trimmed V and J ends, which lost 3 bases and 5 bases, there was a span of 6 bases. CDR3 in amino acids: CSASIRDTQYF. CDR3 sequence (DNA): TGCAGTGCTAGTATTCGAGATACGCAGTATTTT.

This sequence joins TRBV6-6 and TRBJ1-6; TRBD1 agrees at 9 bases. Unmatched junction bases numbered 6, after V lost 7 bases and J lost 8 bases. Germline V lookup: CDR1 MNHNY, CDR2 SVGAGI (reference sequence). The CDR3 runs 14 residues. DNA for the CDR3: TGTGCCAGCAAATTGACAGGGGGGGATTCACCCCTCCACTTT. Translation gives CASKLTGGDSPLHF.

The rearrangement uses TRBV19 and TRBJ1-2; 12 bases are shared with TRBD1. Trimming at V came to 3 bases and at J to 6 bases, leaving 5 bases not matched to a gene. CDR1 and CDR2 from the germline V gene are LNHDA and SQIVND (reference sequence). The CDR3 is 15 amino acids. CDR3 nucleotides: TGTGCCAGTAGTATGGGGACAGGGGGCAGTGATGGCTACACCTTC. Encoded protein: CASSMGTGGSDGYTF.

The chain couples TRBV5-1 to TRBJ2-2, with 13 bases aligning to TRBD2. The J segment lost 3 bases and the V segment lost 1 base, leaving 0 bases of the junction unmatched. The CDR3 has 16 amino acids. The germline CDR1 and CDR2 sequences are SGHRS and YFSETQ. The CDR3 DNA reads as TGCGCCAGCAGCTTGACTAGCGGGGGGGACACCGGGGAGCTGTTTTTT. Its protein product is CASSLTSGGDTGELFF.

The rearrangement links TRBV6-6 to TRBJ1-2; D not certain. The germline CDR1 and CDR2 sequences are MNHNY and SVGAGI (reference sequence). Trimming took 0 bases from V and 2 from J, leaving 10 bases between them. CDR3 length equals 15 residues. CDR3 in amino acids: CASSYSGRKNYGYTF. Here the CDR3 DNA reads TGTGCCAGCAGTTACTCGGGCAGGAAAAACTATGGCTACACCTTC.

The V call is TRBV5-1, the J call TRBJ2-5; D is unclear. The CDR3 is 12 residues long. V shed 4 bases and J shed 2 bases, with 6 bases lying between them. Germline V CDR1 and CDR2: SGHRS, YFSETQ. The chain's CDR3 is CASSQAQETQYF. CDR3 nucleotide sequence: TGCGCCAGCAGCCAGGCGCAAGAGACCCAGTACTTC.

The chain carries TRBV3-1 (or the pseudogene TRBV3-2) and TRBJ1-1, with D unresolved. Germline V CDR1 and CDR2: LGHDT, YNNKEL (reference sequence). The CDR3 spans 13 residues. The V end was cut by 0 bases, the J end by 11 bases, with 13 bases between. CDR3 region: CASSQDERLRAFF. DNA for the CDR3: TGTGCCAGCAGCCAAGACGAAAGACTGAGGGCTTTCTTT.